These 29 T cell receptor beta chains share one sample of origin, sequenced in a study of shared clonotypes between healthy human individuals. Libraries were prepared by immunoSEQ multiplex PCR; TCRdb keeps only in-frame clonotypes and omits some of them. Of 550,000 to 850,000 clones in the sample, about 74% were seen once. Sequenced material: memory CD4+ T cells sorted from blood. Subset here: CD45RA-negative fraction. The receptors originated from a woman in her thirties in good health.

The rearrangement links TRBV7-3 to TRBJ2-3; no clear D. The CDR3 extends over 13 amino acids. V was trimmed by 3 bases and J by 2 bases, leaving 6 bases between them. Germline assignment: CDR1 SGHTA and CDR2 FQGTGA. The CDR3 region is CASSFASTDTQYF. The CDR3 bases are TGTGCCAGCAGCTTTGCGTCCACAGATACGCAGTATTTT.

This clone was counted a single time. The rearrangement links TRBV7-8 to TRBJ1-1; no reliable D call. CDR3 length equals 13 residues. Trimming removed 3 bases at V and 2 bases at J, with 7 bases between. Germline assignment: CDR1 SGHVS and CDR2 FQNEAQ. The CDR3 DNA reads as TGTGCCAGCAGCTTCCCGGGAAACACTGAAGCTTTCTTT. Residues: CASSFPGNTEAFF.

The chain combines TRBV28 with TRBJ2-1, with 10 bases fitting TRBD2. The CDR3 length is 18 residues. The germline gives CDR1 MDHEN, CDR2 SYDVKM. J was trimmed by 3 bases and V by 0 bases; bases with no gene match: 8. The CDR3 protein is CASSLWSSGSLSYNEQFF. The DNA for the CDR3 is TGTGCCAGCAGTTTATGGTCTAGCGGGAGTTTGAGCTACAATGAGCAGTTCTTC.

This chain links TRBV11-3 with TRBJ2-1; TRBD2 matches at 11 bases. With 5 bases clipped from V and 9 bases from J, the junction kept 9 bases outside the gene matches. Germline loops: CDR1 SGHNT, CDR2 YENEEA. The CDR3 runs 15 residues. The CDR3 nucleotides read TGTGCCAGCAGCCCAACTAGCGGGAGCTTAGGTGAGCAGTTCTTC. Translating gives CASSPTSGSLGEQFF.

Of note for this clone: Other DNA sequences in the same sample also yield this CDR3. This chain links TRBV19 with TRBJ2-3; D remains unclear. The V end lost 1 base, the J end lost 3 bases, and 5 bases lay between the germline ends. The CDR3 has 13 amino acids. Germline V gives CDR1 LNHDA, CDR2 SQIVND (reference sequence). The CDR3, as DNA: TGTGCCAGTAGTATAGGAGGAACAGATACGCAGTATTTT. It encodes CASSIGGTDTQYF.

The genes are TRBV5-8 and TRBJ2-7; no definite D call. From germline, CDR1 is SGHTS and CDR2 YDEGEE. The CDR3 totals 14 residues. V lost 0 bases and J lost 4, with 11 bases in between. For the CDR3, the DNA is TGTGCCAGCAGCTTGGTTAGGGATTCATACGAGCAGTACTTC. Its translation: CASSLVRDSYEQYF. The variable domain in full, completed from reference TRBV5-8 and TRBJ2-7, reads EAGVTQSPTHLIKTRGQQATLRCSPISGHTSVYWYQQALGLGLQFLLWYDEGEERNRGNFPPRFSGRQFPNYSSELNVNALELEDSALYLCASSLVRDSYEQYFGPGTRLTVT.

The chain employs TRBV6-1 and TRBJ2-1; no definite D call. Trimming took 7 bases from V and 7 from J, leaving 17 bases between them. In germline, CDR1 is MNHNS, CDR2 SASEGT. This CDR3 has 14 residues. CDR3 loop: CASTLGRAWNEQFF. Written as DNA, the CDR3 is TGTGCCAGCACCTTAGGACGGGCGTGGAATGAGCAGTTCTTC.

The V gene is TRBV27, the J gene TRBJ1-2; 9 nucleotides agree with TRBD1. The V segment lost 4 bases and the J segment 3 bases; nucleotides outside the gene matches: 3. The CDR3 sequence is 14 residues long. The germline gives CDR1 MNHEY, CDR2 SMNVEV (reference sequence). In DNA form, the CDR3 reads TGTGCCAGCAGTTCTGGACAGGGGTACTATGGCTACACCTTC. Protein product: CASSSGQGYYGYTF.

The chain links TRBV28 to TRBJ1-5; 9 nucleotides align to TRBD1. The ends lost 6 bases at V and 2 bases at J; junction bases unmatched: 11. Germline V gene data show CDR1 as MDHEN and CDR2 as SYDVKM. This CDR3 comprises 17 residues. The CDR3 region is CASRNTGTGTGNQPQHF. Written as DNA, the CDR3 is TGTGCCAGCAGGAACACCGGGACAGGGACTGGCAATCAGCCCCAGCATTTT.

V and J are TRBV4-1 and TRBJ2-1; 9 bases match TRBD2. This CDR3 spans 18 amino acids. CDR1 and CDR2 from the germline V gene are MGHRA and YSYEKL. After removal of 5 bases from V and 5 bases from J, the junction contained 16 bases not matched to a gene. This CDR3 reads CASSRGIYSGRRNNEQFF. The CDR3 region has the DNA TGCGCCAGCAGCAGAGGGATCTATAGCGGGAGACGGAACAATGAGCAGTTCTTC.

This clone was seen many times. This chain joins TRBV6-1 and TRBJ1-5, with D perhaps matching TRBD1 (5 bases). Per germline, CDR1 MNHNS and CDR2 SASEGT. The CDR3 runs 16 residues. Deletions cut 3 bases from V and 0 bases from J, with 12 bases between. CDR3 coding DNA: TGTGCCAGCAGTGAGTGGGGGATACATAGCAATCAGCCCCAGCATTTT. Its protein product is CASSEWGIHSNQPQHF.

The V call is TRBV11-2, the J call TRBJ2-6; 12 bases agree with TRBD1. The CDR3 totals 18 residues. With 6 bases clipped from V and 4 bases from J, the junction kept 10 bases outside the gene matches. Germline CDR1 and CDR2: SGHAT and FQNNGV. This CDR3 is CASRHPGQGAIGANVLTF. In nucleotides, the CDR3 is TGTGCCAGCAGGCATCCGGGACAGGGGGCGATAGGGGCCAACGTCCTGACTTTC.

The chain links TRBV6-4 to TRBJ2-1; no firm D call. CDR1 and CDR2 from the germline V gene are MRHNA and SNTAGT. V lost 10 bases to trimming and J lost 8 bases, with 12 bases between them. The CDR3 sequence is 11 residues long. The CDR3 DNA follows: TGTGCCACCCCGGTTCTCCATGAGCAGTTCTTC. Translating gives CATPVLHEQFF.

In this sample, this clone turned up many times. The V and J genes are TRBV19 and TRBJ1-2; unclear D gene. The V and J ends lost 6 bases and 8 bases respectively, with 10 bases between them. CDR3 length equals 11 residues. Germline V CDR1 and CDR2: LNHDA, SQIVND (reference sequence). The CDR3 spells CASRDQTGYTF. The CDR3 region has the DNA TGTGCCAGTAGGGACCAGACCGGCTACACCTTC.

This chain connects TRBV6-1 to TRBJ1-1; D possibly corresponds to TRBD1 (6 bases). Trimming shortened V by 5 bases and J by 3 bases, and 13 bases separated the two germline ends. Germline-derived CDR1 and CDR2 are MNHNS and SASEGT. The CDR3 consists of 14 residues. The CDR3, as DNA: TGTGCCAGCAGTACCTTGGACAGATACACTGAAGCTTTCTTT. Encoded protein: CASSTLDRYTEAFF.

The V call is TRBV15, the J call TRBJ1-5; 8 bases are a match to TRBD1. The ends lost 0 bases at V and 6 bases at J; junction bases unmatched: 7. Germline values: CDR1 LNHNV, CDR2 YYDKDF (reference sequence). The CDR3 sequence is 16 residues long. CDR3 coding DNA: TGTGCCACCAGCAGAGAGGACAGGGAGGATACTCAGCCCCAGCATTTT. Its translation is CATSREDREDTQPQHF.

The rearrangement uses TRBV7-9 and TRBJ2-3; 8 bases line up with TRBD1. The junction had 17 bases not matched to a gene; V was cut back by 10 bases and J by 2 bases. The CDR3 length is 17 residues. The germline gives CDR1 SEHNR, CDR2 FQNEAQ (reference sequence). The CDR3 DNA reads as TGTGCCATCCACCCGTCCCAGGGGGCTATTTTCACAGATACGCAGTATTTT. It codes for CAIHPSQGAIFTDTQYF.

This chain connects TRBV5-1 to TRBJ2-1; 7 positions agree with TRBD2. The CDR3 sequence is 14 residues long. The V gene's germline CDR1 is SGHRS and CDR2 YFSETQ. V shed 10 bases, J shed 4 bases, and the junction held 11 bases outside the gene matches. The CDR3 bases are TGCGCCTCCAAGGCGGGAGAATCTTACAATGAGCAGTTCTTC. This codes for CASKAGESYNEQFF.

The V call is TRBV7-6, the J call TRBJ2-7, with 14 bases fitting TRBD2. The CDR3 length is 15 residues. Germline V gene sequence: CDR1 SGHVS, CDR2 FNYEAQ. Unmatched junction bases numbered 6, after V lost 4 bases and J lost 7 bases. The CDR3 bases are TGTGCCAGCAGCTCTGGACTAGCGGGAGGAGGAGAGCAGTACTTC. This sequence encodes CASSSGLAGGGEQYF. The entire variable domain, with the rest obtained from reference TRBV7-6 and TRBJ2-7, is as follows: GAGVSQSPRYKVTKRGQDVALRCDPISGHVSLYWYRQALGQGPEFLTYFNYEAQQDKSGLPNDRFSAERPEGSISTLTIQRTEQRDSAMYRCASSSGLAGGGEQYFGPGTRLTVT.

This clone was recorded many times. CDR3 DNA: TGTGCCAGCAGTGAGCAAACGGGACAGGAGAAACAAGAGACCCAGTACTTC. Protein: CASSEQTGQEKQETQYF. This rearrangement joins TRBV25-1 to TRBJ2-5; 8 nucleotides agree with TRBD1. Germline CDR1 is MGHDK and CDR2 is SYGVNS. The CDR3 consists of 17 residues. J gave up 2 bases and V 3 bases, and 11 bases lay outside the gene matches. Variable domain in full (rest from reference TRBV25-1 and TRBJ2-5): EADIYQTPRYLVIGTGKKITLECSQTMGHDKMYWYQQDPGMELHLIHYSYGVNSTEKGDLSSESTVSRIRTEHFPLTLESARPSHTSQYLCASSEQTGQEKQETQYFGPGTRLLVL.

This chain's CDR3 is CASIGNSAPYEQYF. CDR3 DNA: TGTGCCAGCATTGGCAATAGCGCGCCCTACGAGCAGTACTTC. The chain employs TRBV6-5 and TRBJ2-7; D perhaps matches TRBD2 (5 bases). This CDR3 has 14 residues. V was trimmed by 7 bases and J by 2 bases, leaving 15 bases between them. Germline loops: CDR1 MNHEY, CDR2 SVGAGI.

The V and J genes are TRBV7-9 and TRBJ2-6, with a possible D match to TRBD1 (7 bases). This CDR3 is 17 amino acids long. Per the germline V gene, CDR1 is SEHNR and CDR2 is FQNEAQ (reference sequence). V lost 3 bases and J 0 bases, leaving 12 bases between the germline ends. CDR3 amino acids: CASSFRGASSGANVLTF. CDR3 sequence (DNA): TGTGCCAGCAGCTTCAGGGGGGCGTCCTCTGGGGCCAACGTCCTGACTTTC. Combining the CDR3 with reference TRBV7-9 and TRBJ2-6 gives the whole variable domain DTGVSQNPRHKITKRGQNVTFRCDPISEHNRLYWYRQTLGQGPEFLTYFQNEAQLEKSRLLSDRFSAERPKGSFSTLEIQRTEQGDSAMYLCASSFRGASSGANVLTFGAGSRLTVL.

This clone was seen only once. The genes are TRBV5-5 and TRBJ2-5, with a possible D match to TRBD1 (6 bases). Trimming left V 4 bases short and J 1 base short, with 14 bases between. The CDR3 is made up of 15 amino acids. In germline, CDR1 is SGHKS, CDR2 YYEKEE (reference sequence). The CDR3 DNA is TGTGCCAGCAGCCTCCACGGACAGCCCCAAGAGACCCAGTACTTC. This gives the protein CASSLHGQPQETQYF. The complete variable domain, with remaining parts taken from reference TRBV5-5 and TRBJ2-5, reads DAGVTQSPTHLIKTRGQQVTLRCSPISGHKSVSWYQQVLGQGPQFIFQYYEKEERGRGNFPDRFSARQFPNYSSELNVNALLLGDSALYLCASSLHGQPQETQYFGPGTRLLVL.

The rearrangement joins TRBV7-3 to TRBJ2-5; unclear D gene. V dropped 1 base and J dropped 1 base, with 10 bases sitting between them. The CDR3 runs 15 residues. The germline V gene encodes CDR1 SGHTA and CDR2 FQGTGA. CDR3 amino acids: CASSLIGRPQETQYF. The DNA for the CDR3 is TGTGCCAGCAGCTTAATAGGCCGCCCCCAAGAGACCCAGTACTTC.

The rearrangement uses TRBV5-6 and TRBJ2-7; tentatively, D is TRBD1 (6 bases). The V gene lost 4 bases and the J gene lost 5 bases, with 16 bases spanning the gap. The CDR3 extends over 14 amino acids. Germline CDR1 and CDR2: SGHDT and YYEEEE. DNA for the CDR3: TGTGCCAGCAGCACTAGTTTTTCAGGGGACGAGCAGTACTTC. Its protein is CASSTSFSGDEQYF.

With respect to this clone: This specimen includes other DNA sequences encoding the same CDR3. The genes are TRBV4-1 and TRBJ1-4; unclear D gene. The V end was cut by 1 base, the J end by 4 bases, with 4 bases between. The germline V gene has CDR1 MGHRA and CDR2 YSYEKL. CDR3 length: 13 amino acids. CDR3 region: CASSQVINEKLFF. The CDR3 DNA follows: TGCGCCAGCAGCCAAGTCATTAATGAAAAACTGTTTTTT.

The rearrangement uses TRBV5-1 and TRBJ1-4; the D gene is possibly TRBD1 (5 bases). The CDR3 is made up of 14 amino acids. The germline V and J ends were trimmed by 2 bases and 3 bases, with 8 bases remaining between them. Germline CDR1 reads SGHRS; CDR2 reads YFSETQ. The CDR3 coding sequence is TGCGCCAGCAGCTTAGGGGAGGCTAATGAAAAACTGTTTTTT. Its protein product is CASSLGEANEKLFF.

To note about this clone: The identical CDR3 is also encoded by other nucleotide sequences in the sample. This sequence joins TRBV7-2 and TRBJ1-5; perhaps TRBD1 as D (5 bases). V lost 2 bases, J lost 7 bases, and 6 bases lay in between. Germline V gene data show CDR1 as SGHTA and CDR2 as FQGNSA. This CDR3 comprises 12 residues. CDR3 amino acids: CASSLRGQPQHF. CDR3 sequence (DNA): TGTGCCAGCAGCTTAAGGGGACAGCCCCAGCATTTT.

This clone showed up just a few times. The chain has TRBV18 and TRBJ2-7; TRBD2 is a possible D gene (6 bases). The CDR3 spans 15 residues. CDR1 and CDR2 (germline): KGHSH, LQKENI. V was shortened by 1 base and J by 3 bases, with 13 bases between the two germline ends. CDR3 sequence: CASSPQRERGYEQYF. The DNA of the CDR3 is TGTGCCAGCTCACCACAACGGGAGCGCGGCTACGAGCAGTACTTC.